This TCR beta chain emerged from a study of blood T cell repertoires in COVID-19. About the study: Both acute and convalescent COVID-19 samples were obtained from the United States, Italy and Spain. PBMCs, B-cell-depleted T cells, or T cells provided the cDNA or gDNA that made up the material.

Sequencing was performed with immunoSEQ multiplex PCR; in TCRdb, only in-frame clones are kept and a portion is missing. Here the sample spans some 170,000 clones, about 79% being singletons. Cohort 3 donors counted as recovered after two negative PCRs, clearance, or resolved symptoms. The CDR3 runs to 13 residues. CDR1 is SGHNT, CDR2 YYREEE, per germline (reference sequence). Trimming at V came to 4 bases and at J to 8 bases, leaving 8 bases not matched to a gene. The chain links TRBV5-4 to TRBJ1-2, with 7 bases identical to TRBD1. This sequence was found in a man aged 45-60 years who had recovered from COVID-19. Sequenced: PBMCs or T cells enriched from blood (not recorded which). The CDR3 region is CASSQDRDEGYTF. For the CDR3, the DNA is TGTGCCAGCAGCCAAGACAGGGATGAGGGCTACACCTTC.